The 18 T cell receptor beta chains listed next were all sequenced from one sample in a study of monozygotic twins with cystic fibrosis. The data were produced by immunoSEQ multiplex PCR, yet TCRdb's version contains in-frame clones alone and is incomplete. Of roughly 20,000 clones in the sample, about 97% were seen once. The sequenced sample was blood. The receptor source for this set is a woman aged 25 to 45 with cystic fibrosis.

The V and J genes are TRBV30 and TRBJ2-5; D gene unclear. Germline V gene sequence: CDR1 GTSNPN, CDR2 SVGIG (reference sequence). The CDR3 length is 12 residues. Trimming removed 0 bases at V and 7 bases at J, with 9 bases between. The CDR3 protein is CAWSVKGGTQYF. In DNA, the CDR3 is TGTGCCTGGAGTGTAAAGGGTGGGACCCAGTACTTC.

The CDR3 here is CASSPLPFSTDTQYF. CDR3 coding DNA: TGTGCCAGCAGCCCCCTGCCCTTTAGCACAGATACGCAGTATTTT. This sequence joins TRBV7-2 and TRBJ2-3; D gene unclear. Germline CDR1 SGHTA, CDR2 FQGNSA. This CDR3 comprises 15 residues. V gave up 5 bases and J gave up 0 bases, with 12 bases separating them.

This chain connects TRBV5-1 to TRBJ2-4, with TRBD1 matching over 10 bases. V dropped 0 bases and J dropped 7; count of bases not matched to a gene: 7. The CDR3 contains 16 residues. Looked up from germline, CDR1 is SGHRS and CDR2 is YFSETQ. This CDR3 reads CASSLGGTGVGNIQYF. The CDR3 bases are TGCGCCAGCAGCTTGGGAGGGACAGGGGTCGGGAACATTCAGTACTTC.

V gene TRBV9 combines with J gene TRBJ2-3; D may be TRBD2 (6 bases). The CDR3 spans 15 residues. Trimming removed 4 bases at V and 3 bases at J, with 15 bases between. Germline V gives CDR1 SGDLS, CDR2 YYNGEE. The CDR3 here is CASSPGTARTDTQYF. CDR3 bases: TGTGCCAGCAGCCCTGGGACTGCGAGGACAGATACGCAGTATTTT.

This chain uses TRBV6-5 with TRBJ2-1; 9 bases map to TRBD2. This CDR3 region has 15 residues. Looked up from germline, CDR1 is MNHEY and CDR2 is SVGAGI. V shed 2 bases, J shed 8 bases, and the junction held 7 bases outside the gene matches. The CDR3 sequence: CASSYVAGVLHEQFF. The DNA for the CDR3 is TGTGCCAGCAGTTACGTAGCGGGGGTCCTCCATGAGCAGTTCTTC.

This sequence joins TRBV19 and TRBJ2-7; no clear D. Trimming stripped 2 bases from V and 7 bases from J, with 15 bases between. The CDR3 runs 14 residues. CDR1 is LNHDA and CDR2 is SQIVND in the germline V gene (reference sequence). The CDR3 here is CASSIYDPPQEQYF. For the CDR3, the DNA is TGTGCCAGTAGTATATACGACCCCCCCCAGGAGCAGTACTTC. Full variable domain (rest looked up from reference TRBV19 and TRBJ2-7): DGGITQSPKYLFRKEGQNVTLSCEQNLNHDAMYWYRQDPGQGLRLIYYSQIVNDFQKGDIAEGYSVSREKKESFPLTVTSAQKNPTAFYLCASSIYDPPQEQYFGPGTRLTVT.

This clone was seen only once. This chain links TRBV7-8 with TRBJ2-7; D remains ambiguous. The CDR3 is made up of 12 amino acids. CDR1 SGHVS and CDR2 FQNEAQ come from the germline V gene. The V gene lost 3 bases and the J gene lost 10 bases, with 13 bases spanning the gap. The CDR3: CASSFDRVEQYF. In nucleotides, the CDR3 is TGTGCCAGCAGCTTCGACCGGGTTGAACAGTACTTC.

This sequence joins TRBV27 and TRBJ1-5; possible D gene TRBD1, 6 bases. Germline lookup yields CDR1 MNHEY and CDR2 SMNVEV (reference sequence). Trimming cost V 6 bases and J 4 bases, with 22 bases left between them. The CDR3 has 17 residues. The CDR3 region is CASRPPIGAGVNQPQHF. The DNA for the CDR3 is TGTGCCAGCAGACCACCCATCGGGGCAGGGGTGAATCAGCCCCAGCATTTT.

The genes are TRBV19 and TRBJ2-3, with D maybe TRBD2 (5 bases). Per the germline V gene, CDR1 is LNHDA and CDR2 is SQIVND (reference sequence). Trimming stripped 1 base from V and 2 bases from J, with 16 bases between. The CDR3 loop spans 17 amino acids. CDR3 in DNA: TGTGCCAGTAGTATAGGGTCAGCAGGACTCATCACAGATACGCAGTATTTT. Translating gives CASSIGSAGLITDTQYF. Combining the CDR3 with reference TRBV19 and TRBJ2-3 gives the whole variable domain DGGITQSPKYLFRKEGQNVTLSCEQNLNHDAMYWYRQDPGQGLRLIYYSQIVNDFQKGDIAEGYSVSREKKESFPLTVTSAQKNPTAFYLCASSIGSAGLITDTQYFGPGTRLTVL.

This chain joins TRBV2 and TRBJ1-1; D unresolved. The CDR3 sequence is 14 residues long. V lost 2 bases to trimming and J lost 4 bases, with 11 bases between them. CDR1 and CDR2 (germline): SNHLY, FYNNEI. CDR3 in DNA: TGTGCCAGCAGTGAACGGGCTTCCACCACTGAAGCTTTCTTT. This encodes CASSERASTTEAFF.

V is TRBV7-2 and J is TRBJ1-6, with D perhaps TRBD1 (5 bases). CDR3 length equals 17 residues. Germline lookup yields CDR1 SGHTA and CDR2 FQGNSA. V shed 4 bases and J shed 4 bases, with 17 bases lying between them. The DNA of the CDR3 is TGTGCCAGCAGCTCTCCCGACCGGGGGACGTATAATTCACCCCTCCACTTT. It yields the protein CASSSPDRGTYNSPLHF.

V usage is TRBV6-5 and J usage is TRBJ2-7; D assignment may be TRBD1 or TRBD2 (5 bases each). The CDR3 extends over 15 amino acids. Germline V gives CDR1 MNHEY, CDR2 SVGAGI. V dropped 6 bases and J dropped 2 bases, with 17 bases sitting between them. Here the CDR3 reads CASRYTGTGTYEQYF. CDR3 bases: TGTGCCAGCAGGTACACCGGGACGGGGACCTACGAGCAGTACTTC.

The J gene is TRBJ2-5, the V gene TRBV11-2; 9 bases are shared with TRBD2. There are 15 residues in the CDR3. Per the germline V gene, CDR1 is SGHAT and CDR2 is FQNNGV. J lost 5 bases, V lost 1 base, and 5 bases had no gene match. The CDR3 is CASSLGAGGRETQYF. The DNA for the CDR3 is TGTGCCAGCAGCTTAGGTGCGGGGGGGCGTGAGACCCAGTACTTC.

The table lists this clone with a count of one. In nucleotides, the CDR3 is TGTGCCAGCAGCCTCGAGAAGGGACAGGGGACTGAAGCTTTCTTT. This translates into CASSLEKGQGTEAFF. V gene TRBV14 combines with J gene TRBJ1-1; 10 nucleotides line up with TRBD1. V was clipped by 4 bases and J by 5 bases; unmatched bases: 7. Germline V gene lookup returns CDR1 SGHDN and CDR2 FVKESK. CDR3 length equals 15 residues.

The rearrangement uses TRBV5-5 and TRBJ2-2, with 7 bases fitting TRBD2. The CDR3 runs 16 residues. Germline V CDR1 and CDR2: SGHKS, YYEKEE (reference sequence). Trimming cost V 1 base and J 4 bases; bases outside gene matches: 7. CDR3 coding DNA: TGTGCCAGCAGCTTGCTTCCTGGACTAGTCACCGGGGAGCTGTTTTTT. Translating gives CASSLLPGLVTGELFF.

The chain employs TRBV5-1 and TRBJ2-1; possible D gene TRBD1, 6 bases. There are 12 residues in the CDR3. The V end was cut by 3 bases, the J end by 13 bases, with 14 bases between. CDR1 is SGHRS, CDR2 YFSETQ, per germline. The CDR3 nucleotides read TGCGCCAGCAGCTCAGGACAGAACTCTCAGTTCTTC. It translates to CASSSGQNSQFF.

This chain links TRBV9 with TRBJ1-2, with D perhaps matching TRBD1 (5 bases). Per germline, CDR1 SGDLS and CDR2 YYNGEE. CDR3 length equals 15 residues. Trimming cost V 0 bases and J 0 bases, with 9 bases left between them. The CDR3 reads CASSVGGTANYGYTF. As DNA, the CDR3 is TGTGCCAGCAGCGTAGGAGGGACGGCTAACTATGGCTACACCTTC.

This chain uses TRBV7-9 with TRBJ2-3; D uncertain. This CDR3 region has 15 residues. Germline lookup yields CDR1 SEHNR and CDR2 FQNEAQ (reference sequence). Trimming cost V 5 bases and J 1 base, with 13 bases left between them. The CDR3 reads CASSLISWGTDTQYF. CDR3 DNA: TGTGCCAGCAGCCTAATATCATGGGGCACAGATACGCAGTATTTT.